The 8 T cell receptor beta chains in this list originate from one sample, sequenced in a study of shared clonotypes between healthy human individuals. Measured with immunoSEQ multiplex PCR; TCRdb has only the in-frame clones, and not every one. The repertoire consists of about 1.5 million clones, with 96% occurring once and the leading ten covering over 1%. Sequencing was done on a sample of naive CD4+ T cells sorted from blood. The subset was: CD45RA+ positively selected. These receptor sequences come from a man aged 25 to 40 in good health.

This sequence joins TRBV5-1 and TRBJ2-3; 9 positions match TRBD2. The CDR3 consists of 16 residues. Germline V CDR1 and CDR2: SGHRS, YFSETQ. The J segment lost 7 bases and the V segment lost 4 bases, leaving 13 bases of the junction unmatched. CDR3 region: CASSPGRGLAENTQYF. CDR3 DNA: TGCGCCAGCAGCCCAGGGAGGGGACTAGCTGAAAATACGCAGTATTTT.

The chain joins TRBV15 to TRBJ2-2; 9 bases match TRBD1. CDR3 length: 13 residues. Per germline, CDR1 LNHNV and CDR2 YYDKDF (reference sequence). Trimming removed 9 bases from V and 1 base from J; junction bases left unmatched: 0. The CDR3 nucleotides are TGTGCCACGGGACAGGGGAACACCGGGGAGCTGTTTTTT. Its translation is CATGQGNTGELFF.

In its sample, this clone was seen once. This chain connects TRBV15 to TRBJ2-5; maybe TRBD2 (5 bases). Germline lookup yields CDR1 LNHNV and CDR2 YYDKDF (reference sequence). V was shortened by 9 bases and J by 1 base, with 12 bases between the two germline ends. This CDR3 is 13 amino acids long. CDR3 sequence reads: CATQWRFQETQYF. As DNA, the CDR3 is TGTGCCACGCAATGGAGGTTCCAAGAGACCCAGTACTTC.

DNA for the CDR3: TGTGCCAGCAGCCCGACGACTTTGTTCAATGAGCAGTTCTTC. Translating it yields CASSPTTLFNEQFF. The V call is TRBV9, the J call TRBJ2-1; no definite D call. The CDR3 has 14 residues. V was pared by 4 bases and J by 6 bases, with 14 bases between. Germline-derived CDR1 and CDR2 are SGDLS and YYNGEE. Full variable domain (remainder filled in from reference TRBV9 and TRBJ2-1): DSGVTQTPKHLITATGQRVTLRCSPRSGDLSVYWYQQSLDQGLQFLIQYYNGEERAKGNILERFSAQQFPDLHSELNLSSLELGDSALYFCASSPTTLFNEQFFGPGTRLTVL.

Concerning this clone itself: The sample carries other DNA sequences with the same CDR3. The chain combines TRBV5-1 with TRBJ2-7; D is uncertain. CDR1 SGHRS and CDR2 YFSETQ come from the germline V gene. Trimming took 0 bases from V and 0 from J, leaving 7 bases between them. The CDR3 sequence is 14 residues long. CDR3 loop: CASSLVAGSYEQYF. Here the CDR3 DNA reads TGCGCCAGCAGCTTGGTTGCAGGCTCCTACGAGCAGTACTTC.

This sequence joins TRBV6-6 and TRBJ1-2; 7 nucleotides align to TRBD1. Germline lookup yields CDR1 MNHNY and CDR2 SVGAGI (reference sequence). The trim removed 3 bases at V and 2 bases at J, leaving 6 bases unmatched. There are 15 residues in the CDR3. Here the CDR3 reads CASSYPGQSNYGYTF. DNA for the CDR3: TGTGCCAGCAGTTATCCGGGACAGTCAAACTATGGCTACACCTTC.

The chain is built from TRBV6-5 and TRBJ1-4, with D possibly being TRBD1 (6 bases). Trimming removed 5 bases from V and 7 bases from J, with 17 bases in between. The CDR3 is made up of 15 amino acids. Looked up from germline, CDR1 is MNHEY and CDR2 is SVGAGI. The CDR3 protein is CASSRMGGRGEKLFF. CDR3 coding DNA: TGTGCCAGCAGTCGTATGGGGGGGCGCGGTGAAAAACTGTTTTTT.

The chain combines TRBV7-9 with TRBJ2-1; TRBD2 aligns across 11 bases. There are 16 residues in the CDR3. Germline lookup yields CDR1 SEHNR and CDR2 FQNEAQ (reference sequence). Trimming cost V 2 bases and J 8 bases; bases outside gene matches: 8. The CDR3 nucleotides are TGTGCCAGCAGCTTAAAACTAGCGGGAGACGTGTATGAGCAGTTCTTC. Protein: CASSLKLAGDVYEQFF. The variable domain in full, completed from reference TRBV7-9 and TRBJ2-1, reads DTGVSQNPRHKITKRGQNVTFRCDPISEHNRLYWYRQTLGQGPEFLTYFQNEAQLEKSRLLSDRFSAERPKGSFSTLEIQRTEQGDSAMYLCASSLKLAGDVYEQFFGPGTRLTVL.